These T cell receptor beta chains were read from a single sample in a study of CD8+ T cells in alopecia areata. The protocol was immunoSEQ multiplex PCR, while the TCRdb copy is restricted to in-frame clones and leaves out a portion. The sample has around 250,000 clones, approximately 61% seen once. The sequenced sample was CD4+ T cells sorted from blood, obtained at week 0. The receptors shown here come from a human donor with alopecia areata. Both conserved end residues are part of each CDR3.

TRBJ2-1	TRBV30	CAWSRGQGSYNEQFF
TRBJ1-2	TRBV23-1	CASSQFGRAGGKYGYTF
TRBJ2-5	TRBV5-1	CASSQKRQSLMQETQYF
TRBJ1-1	TRBV29-1	CSVKTGGLNTEAFF
TRBJ2-3	TRBV7-9	CASSWAGSDTQYF
TRBJ1-2	TRBV29-1	CSVGDSYGYTF
TRBJ1-5	TRBV30	CAWRGRASNQPQHF
TRBJ2-1	TRBV13	CASSKRQGHEQFF
TRBJ2-1	TRBV9	CASSPLGQGHNEQFF
TRBJ2-2	TRBV29-1	CSVLSRDFTGELFF
TRBJ2-5	TRBV29-1	CSVVRAEETQYF
TRBJ2-5	TRBV29-1	CSVVLGGETQYF
TRBJ1-2	TRBV9	CASSVEMGTYGYTF
TRBJ2-2	TRBV7-2	CASSTAGTSVGELFF
TRBJ2-2	TRBV7-8	CASSSQLIGELFF
TRBJ2-2	TRBV19	CASSMGTANTGELFF
TRBJ1-4	TRBV30	CAWSVDSPHEKLFF
TRBJ2-7	TRBV4-2	CASSHRPGGAHSYEQYF
TRBJ2-6	TRBV29-1	CSAAGSGANVLTF
TRBJ2-7	TRBV13	CASSLESGQGSSYEQYF
TRBJ1-6	TRBV14	CASSQYEYYNSPLHF
TRBJ2-7	TRBV7-9	CASSFGGSSYEQYF
TRBJ2-7	TRBV29-1	CSVGWGGEQYF
TRBJ2-1	TRBV29-1	CSPEGGHEQFF
TRBJ1-1	TRBV5-4	CASSPWTGGVLNTEAFF
TRBJ2-5	TRBV27	CASSLSGGPSGTQYF
TRBJ1-1	TRBV9	CASGRRGMNTEAFF